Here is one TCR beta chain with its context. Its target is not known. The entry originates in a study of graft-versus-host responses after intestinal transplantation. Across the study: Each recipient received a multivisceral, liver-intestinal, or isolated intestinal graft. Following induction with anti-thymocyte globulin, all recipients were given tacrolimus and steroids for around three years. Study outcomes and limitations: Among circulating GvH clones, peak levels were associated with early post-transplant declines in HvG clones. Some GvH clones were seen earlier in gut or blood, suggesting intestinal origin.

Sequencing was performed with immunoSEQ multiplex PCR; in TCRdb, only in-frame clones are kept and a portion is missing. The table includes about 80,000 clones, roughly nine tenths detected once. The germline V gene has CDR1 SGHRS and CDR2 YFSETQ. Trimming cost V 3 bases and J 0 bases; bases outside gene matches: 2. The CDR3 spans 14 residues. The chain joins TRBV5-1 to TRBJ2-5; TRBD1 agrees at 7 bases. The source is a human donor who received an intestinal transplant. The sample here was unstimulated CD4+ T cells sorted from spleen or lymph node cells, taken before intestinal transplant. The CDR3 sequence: CASSSGQNQETQYF. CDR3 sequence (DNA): TGCGCCAGCAGCTCGGGACAGAACCAAGAGACCCAGTACTTC.